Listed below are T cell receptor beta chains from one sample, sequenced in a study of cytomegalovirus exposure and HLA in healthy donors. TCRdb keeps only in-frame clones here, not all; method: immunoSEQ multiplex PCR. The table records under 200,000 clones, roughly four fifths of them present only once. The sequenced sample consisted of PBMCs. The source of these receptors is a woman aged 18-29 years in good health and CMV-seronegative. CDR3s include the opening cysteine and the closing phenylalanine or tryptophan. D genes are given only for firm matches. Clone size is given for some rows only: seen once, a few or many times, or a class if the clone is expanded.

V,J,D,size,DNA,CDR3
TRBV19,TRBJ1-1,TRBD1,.,TGTGCCAGTAGTCCTCAGGGGGCGGATGAAGCTTTCTTT,CASSPQGADEAFF
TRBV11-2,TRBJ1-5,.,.,TGTGCCAGCAGCTTAGCCCCTTTTGAGCCCCAGCATTTT,CASSLAPFEPQHF
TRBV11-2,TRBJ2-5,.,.,TGTGCCAGCAGCTTAGCGGAGCGAGAAGAAGAGACCCAGTACTTC,CASSLAEREEETQYF
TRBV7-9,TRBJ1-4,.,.,TGTGCCAGCAGCGGAGGGAGCCCTAATGAAAAACTGTTTTTT,CASSGGSPNEKLFF
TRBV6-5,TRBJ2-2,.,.,TGTGCCAGCAGTTACTCGTATGCACTATACACCGGGGAGCTGTTTTTT,CASSYSYALYTGELFF
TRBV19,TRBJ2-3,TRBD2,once,TGTGCCAGTAGTATCGGTCTAGCGGGAGTGGGGAACACAGATACGCAGTATTTT,CASSIGLAGVGNTDTQYF
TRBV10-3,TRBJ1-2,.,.,TGTGCCACCGCGGGGGAGGCACAGAATGACGGCTACACCTTC,CATAGEAQNDGYTF
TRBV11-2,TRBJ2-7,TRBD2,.,TGTGCCAGCAGCCCAATAGCGGGGGCACTTTACGAGCAGTACTTC,CASSPIAGALYEQYF
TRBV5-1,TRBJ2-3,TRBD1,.,TGCGCCAGCAGCTTGATGGGACAGGGTTCCCTAGCTGTAGATACGCAGTATTTT,CASSLMGQGSLAVDTQYF
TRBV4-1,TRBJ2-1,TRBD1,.,TGCGCCAGCAGCCAAGACAGGGGGATTCTCTACAATGAGCAGTTCTTC,CASSQDRGILYNEQFF
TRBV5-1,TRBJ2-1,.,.,TGCGCCAGCAGCTTGGCGGGAGAGGGGTACAATGAGCAGTTCTTC,CASSLAGEGYNEQFF
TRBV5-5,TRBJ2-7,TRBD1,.,TGTGCCAGCAGCTCCCAGACAGGGCTCGAGCAGTACTTC,CASSSQTGLEQYF
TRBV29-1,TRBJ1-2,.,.,TGCAGCGTTGGTGAGTCAACGGACTATGGCTACACCTTC,CSVGESTDYGYTF
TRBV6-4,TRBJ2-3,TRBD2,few,TGTGCCAGCAGTGCCACTAGCGGGGAAAGCACAGATACGCAGTATTTT,CASSATSGESTDTQYF
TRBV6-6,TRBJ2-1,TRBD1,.,TGTGCCAGCAGTCATCCCGGGACAGGGTTCAATGAGCAGTTCTTC,CASSHPGTGFNEQFF
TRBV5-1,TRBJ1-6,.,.,TGCGCCAGCAGCCTTCCCGACATCGCACCCCTCCACTTT,CASSLPDIAPLHF
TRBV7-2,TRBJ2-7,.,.,TGTGCCAGCAGCTATATCAGGGGAGTAGGCTACGAGCAGTACTTC,CASSYIRGVGYEQYF
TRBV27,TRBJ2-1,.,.,TGTGCCAGCAGTTTATTTCCCCCGGATAGCGGAGGGGCGGGCAATGAGCAGTTCTTC,CASSLFPPDSGGAGNEQFF
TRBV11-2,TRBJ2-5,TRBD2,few,TGTGCCAGCAGCTCCGGGGGGGGAGGGACCCAGTACTTC,CASSSGGGGTQYF
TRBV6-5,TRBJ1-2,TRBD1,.,TGTGCCAGCAGACGACAGGGGGCAACGAACTATGGCTACACCTTC,CASRRQGATNYGYTF
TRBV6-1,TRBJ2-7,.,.,TGTGCCAGCAGCCTGACAGTCTACTCCTACGAGCAGTACTTC,CASSLTVYSYEQYF
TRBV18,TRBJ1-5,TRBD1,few,TGTGCCAGCTCAGCGCTTGGGACAGGGAATCAGCCCCAGCATTTT,CASSALGTGNQPQHF
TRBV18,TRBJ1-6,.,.,TGTGCCAGCTCACCACAGAGGGTGACCTATAATTCACCCCTCCACTTT,CASSPQRVTYNSPLHF
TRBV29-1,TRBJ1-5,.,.,TGCAGCGCCATAGGCGAGGGCAATCAGCCCCAGCATTTT,CSAIGEGNQPQHF
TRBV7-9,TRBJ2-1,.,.,TGTGCCAGCAGCCCTCGCCGGACTTCTATTTACAATGAGCAGTTCTTC,CASSPRRTSIYNEQFF
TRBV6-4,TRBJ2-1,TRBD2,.,TGTGCCAGCAGTCCTTACGCGGGAGGGCCGGGGAATGAGCAGTTCTTC,CASSPYAGGPGNEQFF
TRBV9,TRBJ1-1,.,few,TGTGCCAGCAGCCCCCCGACTGGGAACACTGAAGCTTTCTTT,CASSPPTGNTEAFF
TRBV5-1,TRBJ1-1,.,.,TGCGCCAGCAGCGACGGACAGCTCAACACTGAAGCTTTCTTT,CASSDGQLNTEAFF
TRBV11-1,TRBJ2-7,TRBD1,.,TGTGCCAGCAGCGCCGGGACAGGGCACTACGAGCAGTACTTC,CASSAGTGHYEQYF
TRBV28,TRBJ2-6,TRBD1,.,TGTGCCAGCAGCATAACCGGGACAGGGGGCTTTCCTGGGGCCAACGTCCTGACTTTC,CASSITGTGGFPGANVLTF
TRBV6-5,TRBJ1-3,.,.,TGTGCCAGCAGCCCAGCGATCTCTGGAAACACCATATATTTT,CASSPAISGNTIYF
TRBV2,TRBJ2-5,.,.,TGTGCCAGCAGTGAAGGGGCTGCAGAGACCCAGTACTTC,CASSEGAAETQYF
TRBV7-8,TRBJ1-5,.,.,TGTGCCAGCACCCTAGCCCCGGGAGTCAATCAGCCCCAGCATTTT,CASTLAPGVNQPQHF
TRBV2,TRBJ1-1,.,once,TGTGCCAGCCGTCGCGAACAGACACTTTCGGCTGAAGCTTTCTTT,CASRREQTLSAEAFF
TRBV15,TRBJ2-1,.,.,TGTGCCACCAGGGCCGGAGTGAGTGAGCAGTTCTTC,CATRAGVSEQFF
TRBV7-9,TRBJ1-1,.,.,TGTGCCAGCAGCTTATTTGAGGGTGACACTGAAGCTTTCTTT,CASSLFEGDTEAFF
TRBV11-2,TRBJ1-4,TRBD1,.,TGTGCCAGCAGCTTACAGGGGGTGGCTAATGAAAAACTGTTTTTT,CASSLQGVANEKLFF
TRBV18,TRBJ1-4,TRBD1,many,TGTGCCAGCTCAATCTCCCAGGGGGGACTGAATGAAAAACTGTTTTTT,CASSISQGGLNEKLFF
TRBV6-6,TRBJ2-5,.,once,TGTGCCAGCAGTTACGCGGGACCGCGTTCGGAGACCCAGTACTTC,CASSYAGPRSETQYF
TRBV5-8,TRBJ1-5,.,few,TGTGCCAGCAGCCCAGGACATAGCAATCAGCCCCAGCATTTT,CASSPGHSNQPQHF
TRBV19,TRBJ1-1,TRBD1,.,TGTGCCAGTAGTTACTGGACAGGGAATGAAGCTTTCTTT,CASSYWTGNEAFF
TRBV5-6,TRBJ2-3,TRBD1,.,TGTGCCAGCAGCGGCGGGACAGGGATCGGTCCGTATTTT,CASSGGTGIGPYF
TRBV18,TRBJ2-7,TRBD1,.,TGTGCCAGCTCACTGCGGGACAGGGTTAACGAGCAGTACTTC,CASSLRDRVNEQYF
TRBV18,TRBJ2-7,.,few,TGTGCCAGCTCACCGACGTCATTGGGGGCTGTCAACGAGCAGTACTTC,CASSPTSLGAVNEQYF
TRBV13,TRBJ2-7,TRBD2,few,TGTGCCAGCAGCTCAAGAACTAGCGCCTCCTACGAGCAGTACTTC,CASSSRTSASYEQYF
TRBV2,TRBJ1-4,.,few,TGTGCCAGCAGTGCCGAAGGCGGTGAAAAACTGTTTTTT,CASSAEGGEKLFF
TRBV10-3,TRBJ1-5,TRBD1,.,TGTGCCACCGGACAGGGCCCCAATCAGCCCCAGCATTTT,CATGQGPNQPQHF
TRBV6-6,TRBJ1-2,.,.,TGTGCCAGCAGTCGCCACTCTATCCTCGCCGACACCTTC,CASSRHSILADTF
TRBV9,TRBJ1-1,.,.,TGTGCCAGCAGCCCCCCTTGGACAGAGGAAGCTTTCTTT,CASSPPWTEEAFF
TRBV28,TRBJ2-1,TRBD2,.,TGTGCCAGCATTAGTAGGTTGGGACTAGCGGGACACAATGAGCAGTTCTTC,CASISRLGLAGHNEQFF
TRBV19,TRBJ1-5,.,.,TGTGCCAGTAGTATAGCATCCAGGGCGTCAAAACAGCCCCAGCATTTT,CASSIASRASKQPQHF